This T cell receptor beta chain was captured in a study of blood T cell repertoires in COVID-19. The wider study: Acute and convalescent COVID-19 specimens originated in the United States, Italy and Spain.

Authors' data handling: Using reference gene primer amplification, nucleated cell counts were estimated. Profiling relied on immunoSEQ multiplex PCR, and the TCRdb table lists in-frame clones only, not all of them. V, J and clone size derive from that table, while D and trimming were established from the DNA sequence. The sample consists of 350,000 to 450,000 clones, nearly 90% of them appearing once. The V gene lost 6 bases and the J gene lost 2 bases, with 5 bases spanning the gap. The CDR3 spans 12 residues. A note on this clone: This specimen includes other DNA sequences encoding the same CDR3.

Residents of about 25 US areas, aged roughly 18 to 90 years, made up the participants. Participants were placed into cohorts based on the clinical history they reported. Sequenced material: PBMCs or T cells enriched from blood (not recorded which). This sequence originates from a woman under 30 who had been exposed to COVID-19. This sequence joins TRBV12-3 or TRBV12-4 and TRBJ1-5; D gene ambiguous. The CDR3 sequence: CASSRGNQPQHF. CDR3 sequence (DNA): TGTGCCAGCAGCCGAGGCAATCAGCCCCAGCATTTT.